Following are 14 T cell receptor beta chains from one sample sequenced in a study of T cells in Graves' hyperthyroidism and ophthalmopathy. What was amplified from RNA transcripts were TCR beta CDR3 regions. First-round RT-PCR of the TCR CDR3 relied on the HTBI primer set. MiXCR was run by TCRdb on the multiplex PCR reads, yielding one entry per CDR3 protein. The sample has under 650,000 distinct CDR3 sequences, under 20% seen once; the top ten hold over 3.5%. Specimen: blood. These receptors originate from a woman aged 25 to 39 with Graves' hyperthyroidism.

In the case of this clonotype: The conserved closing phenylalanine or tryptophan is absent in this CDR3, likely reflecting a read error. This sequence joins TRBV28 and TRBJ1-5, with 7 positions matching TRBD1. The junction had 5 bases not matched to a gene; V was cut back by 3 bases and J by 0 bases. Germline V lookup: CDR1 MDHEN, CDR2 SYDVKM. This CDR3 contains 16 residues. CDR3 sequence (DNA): TGTGCCAGCAGTTTGGTTCGGACAGGTAGCAATCAGCCCCAGCATCTT. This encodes CASSLVRTGSNQPQHL.

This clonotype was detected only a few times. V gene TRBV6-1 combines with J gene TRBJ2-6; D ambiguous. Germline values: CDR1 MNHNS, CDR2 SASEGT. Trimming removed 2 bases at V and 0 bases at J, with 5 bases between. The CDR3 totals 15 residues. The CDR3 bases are TGTGCCAGCAGTGAAAGGTCCTCTGGGGCCAACGTCCTGACTTTC. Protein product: CASSERSSGANVLTF.

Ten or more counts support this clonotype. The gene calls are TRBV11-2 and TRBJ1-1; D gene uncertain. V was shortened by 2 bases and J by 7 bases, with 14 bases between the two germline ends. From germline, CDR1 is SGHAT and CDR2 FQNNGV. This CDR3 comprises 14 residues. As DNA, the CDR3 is TGTGCCAGCAGCTTATACCGGTCTGATCTTGAAGCTTTCTTT. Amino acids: CASSLYRSDLEAFF.

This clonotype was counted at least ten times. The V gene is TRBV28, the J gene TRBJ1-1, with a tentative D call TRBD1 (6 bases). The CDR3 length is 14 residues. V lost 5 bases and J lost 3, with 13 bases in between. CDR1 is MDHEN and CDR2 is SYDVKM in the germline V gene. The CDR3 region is CASSPRTVYTEAFF. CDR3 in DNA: TGTGCCAGCAGTCCTAGGACAGTTTACACTGAAGCTTTCTTT.

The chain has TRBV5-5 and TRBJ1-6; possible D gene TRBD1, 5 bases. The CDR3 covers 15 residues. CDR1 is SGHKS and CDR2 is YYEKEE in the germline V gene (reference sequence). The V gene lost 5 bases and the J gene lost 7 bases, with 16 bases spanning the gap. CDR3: CASRTFTEGNSPLHF. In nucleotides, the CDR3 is TGTGCCAGCAGGACCTTTACAGAGGGGAATTCACCCCTCCACTTT. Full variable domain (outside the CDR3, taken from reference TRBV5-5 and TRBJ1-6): DAGVTQSPTHLIKTRGQQVTLRCSPISGHKSVSWYQQVLGQGPQFIFQYYEKEERGRGNFPDRFSARQFPNYSSELNVNALLLGDSALYLCASRTFTEGNSPLHFGNGTRLTVT.

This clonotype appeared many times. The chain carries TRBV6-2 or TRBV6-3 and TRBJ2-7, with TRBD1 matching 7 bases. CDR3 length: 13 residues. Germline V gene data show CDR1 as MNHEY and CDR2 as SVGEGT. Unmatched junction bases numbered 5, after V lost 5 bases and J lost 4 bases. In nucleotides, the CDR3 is TGTGCCAGCAGTCCCACAGGGGAGTACGAGCAGTACTTC. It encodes CASSPTGEYEQYF.

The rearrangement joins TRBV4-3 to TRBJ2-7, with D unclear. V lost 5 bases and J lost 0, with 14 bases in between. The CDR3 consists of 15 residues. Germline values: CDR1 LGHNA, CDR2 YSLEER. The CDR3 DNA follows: TGCGCCAGCAGCTCTTCGCCAGGTCGCTCCTACGAGCAGTACTTC. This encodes CASSSSPGRSYEQYF.

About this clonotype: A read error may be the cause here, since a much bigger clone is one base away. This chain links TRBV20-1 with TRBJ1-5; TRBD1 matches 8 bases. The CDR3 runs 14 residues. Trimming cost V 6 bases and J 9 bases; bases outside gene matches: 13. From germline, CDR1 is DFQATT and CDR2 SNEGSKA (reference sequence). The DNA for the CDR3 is TGCAGTGCACTAATCAGGGGGCAGGGTCGGCCCCAGCATTTT. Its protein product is CSALIRGQGRPQHF.

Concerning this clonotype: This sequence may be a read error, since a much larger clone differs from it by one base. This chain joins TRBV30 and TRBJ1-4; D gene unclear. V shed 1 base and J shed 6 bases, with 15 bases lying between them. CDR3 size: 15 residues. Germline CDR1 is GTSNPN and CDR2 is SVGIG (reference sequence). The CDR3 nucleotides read TGTGCCTGGAGTGATTCCGGCCCAGCAGATGAAAAACTGTTTTTT. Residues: CAWSDSGPADEKLFF.

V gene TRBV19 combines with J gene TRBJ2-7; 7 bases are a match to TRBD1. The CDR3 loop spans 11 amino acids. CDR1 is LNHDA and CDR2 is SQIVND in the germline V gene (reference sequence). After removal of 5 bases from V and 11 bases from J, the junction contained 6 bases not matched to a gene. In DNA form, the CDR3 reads TGTGCCAGTAGTTTCGGACAGGAGAAGTACTTC. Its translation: CASSFGQEKYF.

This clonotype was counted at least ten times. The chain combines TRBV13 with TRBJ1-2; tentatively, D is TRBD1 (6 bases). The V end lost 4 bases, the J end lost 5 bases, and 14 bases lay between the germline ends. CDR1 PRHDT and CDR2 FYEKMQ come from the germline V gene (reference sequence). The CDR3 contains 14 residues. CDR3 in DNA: TGTGCCAGCAGCTCGTTAACAGGGAGTTATGGCTACACCTTC. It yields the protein CASSSLTGSYGYTF.

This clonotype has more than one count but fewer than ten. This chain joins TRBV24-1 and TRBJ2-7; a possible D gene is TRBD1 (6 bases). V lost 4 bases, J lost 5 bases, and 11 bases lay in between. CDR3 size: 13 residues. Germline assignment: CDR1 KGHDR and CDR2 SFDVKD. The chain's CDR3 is CATSDHRAHEQYF. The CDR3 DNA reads TGTGCCACCAGTGACCACAGGGCCCACGAGCAGTACTTC.

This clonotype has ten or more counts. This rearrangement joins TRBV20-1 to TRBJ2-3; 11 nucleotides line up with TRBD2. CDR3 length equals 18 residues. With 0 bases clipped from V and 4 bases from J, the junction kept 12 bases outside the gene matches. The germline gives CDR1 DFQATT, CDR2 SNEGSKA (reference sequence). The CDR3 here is CSARDRSGRAGSSDTQYF. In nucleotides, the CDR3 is TGCAGTGCTAGAGATCGTAGCGGGAGGGCCGGTTCCTCAGATACGCAGTATTTT.

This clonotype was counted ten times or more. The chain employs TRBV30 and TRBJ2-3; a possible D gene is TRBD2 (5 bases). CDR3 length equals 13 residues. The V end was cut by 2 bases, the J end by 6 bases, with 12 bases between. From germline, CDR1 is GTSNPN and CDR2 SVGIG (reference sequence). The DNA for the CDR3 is TGTGCCTGGAGTTACGTCGGGGTGGATACGCAGTATTTT. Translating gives CAWSYVGVDTQYF. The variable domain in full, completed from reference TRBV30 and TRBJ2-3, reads SQTIHQWPATLVQPVGSPLSLECTVEGTSNPNLYWYRQAAGRGLQLLFYSVGIGQISSEVPQNLSASRPQDRQFILSSKKLLLSDSGFYLCAWSYVGVDTQYFGPGTRLTVL.